Listed below are T cell receptor beta chains from one sample, sequenced in a study of blood T cell repertoires in COVID-19. Assay: immunoSEQ multiplex PCR; the TCRdb copy retains only in-frame clones and omits some. The sample lists around 380,000 clones; 70% to 85% were seen once. The material sequenced was peripheral blood. These receptors were taken from a human donor with acute or convalescent COVID-19. The donor label of this sample is uncertain. CDR3s include the opening cysteine and the closing phenylalanine or tryptophan. D genes are given only for firm matches. Clone size is shown for a subset of rows, as once, few, many or a class of expanded clone.

>few|-|TRBV7-9
CASSGEGHRAYEQYF
>-|TRBD1|TRBV5-1
CASSSQGIQADTQYF
>few|-|TRBV20-1
CSASHPSWANIQYF
>-|TRBD1|TRBV5-1
CASSLAGGQGSASPLHF
>-|-|TRBV5-1
CASSWLDTQYF
>-|-|TRBV6-6
CASSYDTNQPQHF
>-|TRBD1|TRBV18
CASSPGGTGKETQYF
>-|-|TRBV2
CASTSLNQPQHF
>-|TRBD2|TRBV18
CASSRTSGKPDTQYF
>-|TRBD2|TRBV4-1
CASSQVGTSGVEQYF
>-|-|TRBV6-5
CASSRESGNTIYF
>-|-|TRBV5-5
CASSLGSVAYEQYF
>-|-|TRBV6-1
CASSEKGLGQEKLFF
>once|-|TRBV6-1
CASSEPQRRGYGYTF
>once|-|TRBV5-1
CASSRNYLASTETQYF
>-|-|TRBV6-5
CASMGGPVDSPLHF
>-|TRBD1|TRBV2
CASSVGDRIYNEKLFF
>-|TRBD1|TRBV18
CASSPTGDTEAFF
>few|-|TRBV7-9
CASSFPGQPQHF
>-|TRBD1|TRBV29-1
CSVEQHRGQNYGYTF
>-|TRBD1|TRBV2
CASSLGQGYQETQYF
>few|TRBD1|TRBV10-3
CAVGGDPGTGYGYTF
>-|-|TRBV9
CASSAKEANSPLHF
>-|-|TRBV18
CASSPDRFVDEQYF
>-|-|TRBV14
CASSQVRNYGYTF
>-|-|TRBV14
CASSQGLVIPNEQFF